Shown below are 11 T cell receptor beta chains from a single sample sequenced in a study of T cells in Graves' hyperthyroidism and ophthalmopathy (dated 2019 in TCRdb). Library preparation was by multiplex PCR. This sample was sequenced with an Illumina HiSeq 2000. The TCR beta CDR3 regions were amplified from RNA transcripts. The TCR CDR3 was subjected to a first round of RT-PCR using the HTBI primer set and the Qiagen OneStep RT-PCR kit. The public reads were quality trimmed at Q25 with fastp and then assembled into clones with MiXCR by TCRdb, keeping productive beta chains. Rows are combined by CDR3 protein, so each entry shows the most common genes and DNA. The sample table records around 620,000 distinct CDR3 sequences; approximately 44% of these occur just once. Together, the top ten hold around a fifth of the sample. Sequenced material: peripheral blood or thyroid tissue (not recorded which). The receptors stem from an adult woman with Graves' disease, either hyperthyroidism or ophthalmopathy (not recorded which).

The chain has TRBV6-1 and TRBJ2-5, with unresolved D. This CDR3 contains 10 residues. Trimming took 4 bases from V and 7 from J, leaving 4 bases between them. Germline V gene lookup returns CDR1 MNHNS and CDR2 SASEGT. The CDR3 DNA follows: TGTGCCAGCAGTGGAATGACCCAGTACTTC. It encodes CASSGMTQYF.

The rearrangement joins TRBV9 to TRBJ1-1, with D perhaps TRBD1 (5 bases). V was pared by 0 bases and J by 2 bases, with 11 bases between. Germline loops: CDR1 SGDLS, CDR2 YYNGEE. This CDR3 has 15 amino acids. CDR3 DNA sequence: TGTGCCAGCAGCGTAGGGGGGGAAGGAAACACTGAAGCTTTCTTT. Translation gives CASSVGGEGNTEAFF.

Worth noting for this clonotype: This could be a read error, since a much larger clone is one nucleotide away. Lacking the conserved final phenylalanine or tryptophan, this CDR3 likely reflects a read error. The chain couples TRBV7-2 to TRBJ1-2; no clear D gene. The CDR3 totals 14 residues. V lost 6 bases and J 0 bases, leaving 11 bases between the germline ends. Germline V gene sequence: CDR1 SGHTA, CDR2 FQGNSA. The CDR3 spells CASSFEVPNYGYTL. CDR3 bases: TGTGCCAGCAGTTTCGAGGTCCCTAACTATGGCTACACCCTC.

This clonotype was detected a few times. The chain employs TRBV29-1 and TRBJ2-7; TRBD1 might be the D (5 bases). CDR1 is SQVTM and CDR2 is ANQGSEA in the germline V gene. The V end lost 4 bases, the J end lost 3 bases, and 10 bases lay between the germline ends. The CDR3 runs 12 residues. CDR3: CSVAVGVYEQYF. DNA for the CDR3: TGCAGCGTTGCTGTAGGGGTCTACGAGCAGTACTTC.

This rearrangement joins TRBV10-3 to TRBJ1-6; D is possibly TRBD1 (6 bases). V shed 10 bases and J shed 9 bases, with 19 bases lying between them. The CDR3 sequence is 14 residues long. The germline V gene encodes CDR1 ENHRY and CDR2 SYGVKD. The CDR3 reads CATRGGTFTSPLHF. The CDR3 bases are TGTGCCACCAGAGGGGGGACATTTACTTCACCCCTCCACTTT.

The chain links TRBV7-8 to TRBJ1-5; 7 bases align to TRBD1. This CDR3 is 16 amino acids long. Germline V CDR1 and CDR2: SGHVS, FQNEAQ. V gave up 5 bases and J gave up 6 bases; unmatched junction bases: 13. CDR3 protein: CASSPGVRGRGQPQHF. Here the CDR3 DNA reads TGTGCCAGCAGCCCCGGGGTAAGGGGGCGCGGTCAGCCCCAGCATTTT.

This clonotype was counted many times. This chain connects TRBV10-3 to TRBJ1-4, with D maybe TRBD1 (6 bases). This CDR3 is built from 12 residues. Germline CDR1 ENHRY, CDR2 SYGVKD. V dropped 8 bases and J dropped 8 bases, with 12 bases sitting between them. The CDR3 protein is CAIGEGGEKLFF. CDR3 nucleotide sequence: TGTGCCATCGGCGAGGGGGGAGAAAAACTGTTTTTT.

This clonotype was recorded at least ten times. The V call is TRBV5-1, the J call TRBJ2-2; possible D gene TRBD2, 6 bases. This CDR3 comprises 14 residues. Germline loops: CDR1 SGHRS, CDR2 YFSETQ. V lost 4 bases and J 7 bases, leaving 14 bases between the germline ends. Here the CDR3 reads CASSPTTRGGELFF. The CDR3 coding sequence is TGCGCCAGCAGCCCAACTACGCGGGGCGGGGAGCTGTTTTTT.

The chain carries TRBV28 and TRBJ2-5; 9 nucleotides agree with TRBD1. The CDR3 has 21 residues. The germline CDR1 and CDR2 sequences are MDHEN and SYDVKM. V lost 6 bases and J lost 5; bases outside the gene matches: 28. CDR3 DNA sequence: TGTGCCAGCAGCTCAACGACCCCGGGACAGGGAAAGGGGATTGCGGAGGAGACCCAGTACTTC. This translates into CASSSTTPGQGKGIAEETQYF.

This clonotype was detected ten times or more. V and J are TRBV5-1 and TRBJ2-7, with 7 bases aligning to TRBD2. This CDR3 is 15 amino acids long. V lost 1 base to trimming and J lost 7 bases; unmatched junction nucleotides: 11. Per germline, CDR1 SGHRS and CDR2 YFSETQ. CDR3 sequence reads: CASSLTPAGVEEQYF. CDR3 coding DNA: TGCGCCAGCAGCTTGACCCCGGCGGGAGTAGAAGAGCAGTACTTC.

This chain joins TRBV12-3 or TRBV12-4 and TRBJ2-7, with 7 bases that match TRBD2. There are 15 residues in the CDR3. The V and J ends lost 7 bases and 3 bases, in that order; junction bases with no gene match: 12. The CDR3 nucleotides read TGTGCCAGCACCCTCGGGAGCGGGGTCAACTACGAGCAGTACTTC. Amino acid sequence: CASTLGSGVNYEQYF.